This is a list of T cell receptor beta chains from one sample in a study of OX40 agonist ivuxolimab in advanced cancers. Only in-frame clones appear in the TCRdb table, and some are missing; sequencing was by immunoSEQ multiplex PCR. The table has approximately 67,000 clones, more than 75% seen once; the top ten hold roughly 2%. The sample consisted of CD4+ or CD8+ T cells sorted from blood, taken in a trial of the OX40 agonist ivuxolimab. The receptors were sampled from an adult with an advanced solid tumor such as melanoma, head and neck, liver or kidney cancer. Both conserved end residues are part of each CDR3. A D gene is named only where the DNA matches it firmly. The size entry is marked missing in some rows and otherwise reads once, few, many or a size class.

clone_size: NA; d_call: NA; j_call: TRBJ2-3; v_call: TRBV2; cdr3_aa: CASKIPTSTDTQYF; cdr3_nt: TGTGCCAGCAAAATCCCCACTAGCACAGATACGCAGTATTTT
clone_size: NA; d_call: TRBD2; j_call: TRBJ2-3; v_call: TRBV4-3; cdr3_aa: CASSQDWTSGVAGTQYF; cdr3_nt: TGCGCCAGCAGCCAAGATTGGACTAGCGGTGTTGCCGGTACGCAGTATTTT
clone_size: NA; d_call: TRBD2; j_call: TRBJ2-1; v_call: TRBV11-3; cdr3_aa: CASSLGVAGEQFF; cdr3_nt: TGTGCCAGCAGCTTAGGTGTAGCGGGTGAGCAGTTCTTC
clone_size: once; d_call: NA; j_call: TRBJ2-7; v_call: TRBV6-5; cdr3_aa: CASSPGADEQYF; cdr3_nt: TGTGCCAGCAGCCCCGGGGCAGACGAGCAGTACTTC
clone_size: NA; d_call: NA; j_call: TRBJ2-1; v_call: TRBV9; cdr3_aa: CASSVATGYNEQFF; cdr3_nt: TGTGCCAGCAGCGTAGCGACAGGTTACAATGAGCAGTTCTTC
clone_size: NA; d_call: NA; j_call: TRBJ2-2; v_call: TRBV27; cdr3_aa: CASKVDRTNTGELFF; cdr3_nt: TGTGCCAGCAAAGTGGACAGAACGAACACCGGGGAGCTGTTTTTT
clone_size: NA; d_call: TRBD1; j_call: TRBJ1-4; v_call: TRBV5-4; cdr3_aa: CASSRDRTNEKLFF; cdr3_nt: TGTGCCAGCAGCCGGGACAGGACTAATGAAAAACTGTTTTTT
clone_size: NA; d_call: NA; j_call: TRBJ2-1; v_call: TRBV11-3; cdr3_aa: CASSLGPNEQFF; cdr3_nt: TGTGCCAGCAGCCTCGGCCCCAATGAGCAGTTCTTC
clone_size: NA; d_call: TRBD1; j_call: TRBJ1-5; v_call: TRBV19; cdr3_aa: CASTRTGGGSNQPQHF; cdr3_nt: TGTGCCAGTACCCGGACAGGGGGAGGGAGCAATCAGCCCCAGCATTTT
clone_size: medium-sized; d_call: NA; j_call: TRBJ1-1; v_call: TRBV14; cdr3_aa: CASSQGSFPGGEAFF; cdr3_nt: TGTGCCAGCAGCCAAGGGTCGTTTCCCGGGGGTGAAGCTTTCTTT
clone_size: NA; d_call: NA; j_call: TRBJ2-7; v_call: TRBV2; cdr3_aa: CASWRKDEQYF; cdr3_nt: TGTGCCTCTTGGAGGAAGGACGAGCAGTACTTC
clone_size: once; d_call: TRBD1; j_call: TRBJ2-4; v_call: TRBV19; cdr3_aa: CASSTTGTAIQYF; cdr3_nt: TGTGCCAGTAGTACAACCGGGACAGCCATTCAGTACTTC
clone_size: NA; d_call: NA; j_call: TRBJ2-5; v_call: TRBV10-1; cdr3_aa: CASSHSRQETQYF; cdr3_nt: TGCGCCAGCAGTCATTCCAGGCAGGAGACCCAGTACTTC
clone_size: NA; d_call: NA; j_call: TRBJ2-4; v_call: TRBV5-4; cdr3_aa: CASSLVGTGLQYF; cdr3_nt: TGTGCCAGCAGCTTGGTAGGGACGGGGCTTCAGTACTTC
clone_size: once; d_call: NA; j_call: TRBJ1-6; v_call: TRBV5-1; cdr3_aa: CASSRSGINSPLHF; cdr3_nt: TGCGCCAGCAGCAGGTCAGGAATTAATTCACCCCTCCACTTT
clone_size: NA; d_call: NA; j_call: TRBJ2-3; v_call: TRBV4-1; cdr3_aa: CASSLYLAPGLALYTQYF; cdr3_nt: TGCGCCAGCAGCCTATACTTAGCACCGGGACTCGCTCTATATACGCAGTATTTT
clone_size: NA; d_call: NA; j_call: TRBJ1-4; v_call: TRBV7-2; cdr3_aa: CASSREGREKLFF; cdr3_nt: TGTGCCAGCAGCAGAGAAGGGCGCGAAAAACTGTTTTTT
clone_size: NA; d_call: NA; j_call: TRBJ1-2; v_call: TRBV5-1; cdr3_aa: CASSLKQPHGGYTF; cdr3_nt: TGCGCCAGCAGCTTGAAACAGCCCCATGGAGGCTACACCTTC
clone_size: few; d_call: TRBD1; j_call: TRBJ2-7; v_call: TRBV28; cdr3_aa: CASSLGQGAHEQYF; cdr3_nt: TGTGCCAGCAGTTTGGGACAGGGGGCCCACGAGCAGTACTTC
clone_size: NA; d_call: TRBD2; j_call: TRBJ2-1; v_call: TRBV9; cdr3_aa: CASNLAGLNEQFF; cdr3_nt: TGTGCCAGCAACCTAGCGGGGCTCAATGAGCAGTTCTTC
clone_size: few; d_call: NA; j_call: TRBJ1-1; v_call: TRBV9; cdr3_aa: CASTRGPEAEAFF; cdr3_nt: TGTGCCAGCACCCGAGGGCCAGAGGCTGAAGCTTTCTTT
clone_size: NA; d_call: TRBD1; j_call: TRBJ1-2; v_call: TRBV6-6; cdr3_aa: CASSYQGGPSYGYTF; cdr3_nt: TGTGCCAGCAGCTATCAGGGGGGGCCGTCTTATGGCTACACCTTC
clone_size: NA; d_call: NA; j_call: TRBJ2-1; v_call: TRBV19; cdr3_aa: CASSHTGASGSHEQFF; cdr3_nt: TGTGCCAGTAGTCACACAGGGGCTAGCGGTAGCCATGAGCAGTTCTTC
clone_size: few; d_call: NA; j_call: TRBJ2-1; v_call: TRBV7-2; cdr3_aa: CASSLDVAGGTGWFF; cdr3_nt: NA
clone_size: NA; d_call: NA; j_call: TRBJ2-5; v_call: TRBV11-3; cdr3_aa: CASSRRHPETQYF; cdr3_nt: TGTGCCAGCAGCCGGAGGCACCCGGAGACCCAGTACTTC
clone_size: medium-sized; d_call: NA; j_call: TRBJ1-2; v_call: TRBV6-1; cdr3_aa: CASGELTSYGYTF; cdr3_nt: TGTGCCAGCGGGGAACTGACATCTTATGGCTACACCTTC
clone_size: NA; d_call: TRBD2; j_call: TRBJ2-1; v_call: TRBV9; cdr3_aa: CASSLRLGLAAQNEQFF; cdr3_nt: TGTGCCAGCAGCCTCCGACTTGGACTAGCGGCTCAAAATGAGCAGTTCTTC
clone_size: NA; d_call: NA; j_call: TRBJ1-1; v_call: TRBV21-1; cdr3_aa: CASPPPGGLSEAFF; cdr3_nt: TGTGCCAGCCCCCCGCCAGGGGGATTGAGTGAAGCTTTCTTT
clone_size: NA; d_call: TRBD2; j_call: TRBJ2-1; v_call: TRBV5-1; cdr3_aa: CASSFSRAGGREQFF; cdr3_nt: TGCGCCAGCAGCTTCTCCCGGGCGGGAGGGCGTGAGCAGTTCTTC
clone_size: NA; d_call: TRBD2; j_call: TRBJ2-3; v_call: TRBV5-1; cdr3_aa: CASSVQGTRADTQYF; cdr3_nt: TGCGCCAGCAGCGTGCAAGGGACTAGGGCAGATACGCAGTATTTT
clone_size: medium-sized; d_call: TRBD1; j_call: TRBJ2-3; v_call: TRBV10-3; cdr3_aa: CAISDTQGVSTQYF; cdr3_nt: TGTGCCATCAGTGACACACAGGGGGTATCTACGCAGTATTTT
clone_size: NA; d_call: NA; j_call: TRBJ2-1; v_call: TRBV7-3; cdr3_aa: CASREGGPNNEQFF; cdr3_nt: TGTGCCAGCAGGGAGGGAGGACCAAACAATGAGCAGTTCTTC
clone_size: NA; d_call: NA; j_call: TRBJ2-7; v_call: TRBV6-5; cdr3_aa: CASSETRGREQYF; cdr3_nt: TGTGCCAGCAGTGAAACCAGGGGTCGCGAGCAGTACTTC
clone_size: NA; d_call: NA; j_call: TRBJ1-4; v_call: TRBV25-1; cdr3_aa: CASSDLTGLDEKLFF; cdr3_nt: TGTGCCAGCAGTGACCTTACAGGGTTGGATGAAAAACTGTTTTTT
clone_size: NA; d_call: NA; j_call: TRBJ2-1; v_call: TRBV19; cdr3_aa: CASSILQTPRNEQFF; cdr3_nt: TGTGCCAGTAGTATCCTCCAAACCCCTCGGAATGAGCAGTTCTTC
clone_size: NA; d_call: TRBD2; j_call: TRBJ2-1; v_call: TRBV11-3; cdr3_aa: CASSPGTSGSNEQFF; cdr3_nt: TGTGCCAGCAGTCCTGGGACTAGCGGGAGCAATGAGCAGTTCTTC
clone_size: NA; d_call: TRBD1; j_call: TRBJ2-7; v_call: TRBV6-5; cdr3_aa: CASSRTGSSSYEQYF; cdr3_nt: TGTGCCAGCAGTCGGACAGGTTCATCGTCCTACGAGCAGTACTTC
clone_size: NA; d_call: NA; j_call: TRBJ1-6; v_call: TRBV6-5; cdr3_aa: CASSYRAPSNSPLHF; cdr3_nt: TGTGCCAGCAGTTACAGGGCCCCTTCCAATTCACCCCTCCACTTT
clone_size: NA; d_call: NA; j_call: TRBJ2-5; v_call: TRBV6-1; cdr3_aa: CASSDRGGQETQYF; cdr3_nt: TGTGCCAGCAGTGATAGGGGTGGCCAAGAGACCCAGTACTTC
clone_size: NA; d_call: TRBD2; j_call: TRBJ2-5; v_call: TRBV7-9; cdr3_aa: CASSPLPGLAKETQYF; cdr3_nt: TGTGCCAGCAGCCCCCTCCCGGGACTAGCGAAAGAGACCCAGTACTTC
clone_size: NA; d_call: NA; j_call: TRBJ2-7; v_call: TRBV7-9; cdr3_aa: CASSPRQNPSYEQYF; cdr3_nt: TGTGCCAGCAGCCCAAGACAAAACCCCTCCTACGAGCAGTACTTC
clone_size: NA; d_call: TRBD1; j_call: TRBJ2-7; v_call: TRBV11-3; cdr3_aa: CASSRQGGDEEQYF; cdr3_nt: TGTGCCAGCAGCCGACAGGGTGGGGACGAAGAGCAGTACTTC
clone_size: NA; d_call: NA; j_call: TRBJ2-5; v_call: TRBV30; cdr3_aa: CAWSEGGGETQYF; cdr3_nt: TGTGCCTGGAGTGAGGGGGGAGGAGAGACCCAGTACTTC
clone_size: NA; d_call: TRBD1; j_call: TRBJ1-1; v_call: TRBV7-2; cdr3_aa: CASRRDRGTNTEAFF; cdr3_nt: TGTGCCAGCAGGCGGGACAGGGGAACGAACACTGAAGCTTTCTTT
clone_size: NA; d_call: TRBD1; j_call: TRBJ2-3; v_call: TRBV25-1; cdr3_aa: CASSGPRTGGTDTQYF; cdr3_nt: TGTGCCAGCAGTGGGCCCCGGACAGGGGGCACAGATACGCAGTATTTT
clone_size: NA; d_call: NA; j_call: TRBJ2-2; v_call: TRBV4-3; cdr3_aa: CASSPAAQGRSGELFF; cdr3_nt: TGCGCCAGCAGCCCTGCCGCACAGGGTAGATCCGGGGAGCTGTTTTTT
clone_size: NA; d_call: TRBD2; j_call: TRBJ2-3; v_call: TRBV7-9; cdr3_aa: CASSPSGEWDTQYF; cdr3_nt: TGTGCCAGCAGCCCTAGCGGGGAGTGGGATACGCAGTATTTT
clone_size: NA; d_call: NA; j_call: TRBJ1-1; v_call: TRBV19; cdr3_aa: CASREGGRLNTEAFF; cdr3_nt: TGTGCCAGTAGGGAAGGGGGGAGATTGAACACTGAAGCTTTCTTT
clone_size: NA; d_call: TRBD1; j_call: TRBJ1-2; v_call: TRBV29-1; cdr3_aa: CSAVADPGQGSYTF; cdr3_nt: TGCAGCGCCGTGGCGGACCCGGGACAGGGGAGCTACACCTTC
clone_size: NA; d_call: TRBD1; j_call: TRBJ1-6; v_call: TRBV6-1; cdr3_aa: CASGRTGGYSPLHF; cdr3_nt: TGTGCCAGCGGACGCACAGGGGGCTATTCACCCCTCCACTTT